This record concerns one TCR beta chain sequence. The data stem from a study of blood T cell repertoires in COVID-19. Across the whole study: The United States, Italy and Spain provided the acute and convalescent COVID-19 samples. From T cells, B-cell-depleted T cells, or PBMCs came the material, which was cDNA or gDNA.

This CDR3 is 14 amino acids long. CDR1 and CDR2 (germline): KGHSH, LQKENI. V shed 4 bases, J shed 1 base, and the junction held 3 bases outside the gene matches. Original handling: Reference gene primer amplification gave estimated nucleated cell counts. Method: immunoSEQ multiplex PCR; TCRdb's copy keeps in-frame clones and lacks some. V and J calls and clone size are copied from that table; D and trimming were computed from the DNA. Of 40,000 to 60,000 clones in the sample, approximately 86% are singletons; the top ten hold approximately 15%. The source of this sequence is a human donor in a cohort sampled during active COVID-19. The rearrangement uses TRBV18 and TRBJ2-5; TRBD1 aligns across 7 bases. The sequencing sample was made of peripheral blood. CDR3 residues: CASSRQGLQETQYF. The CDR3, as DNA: TGTGCCAGCTCACGACAGGGCCTCCAAGAGACCCAGTACTTC.